The present T cell receptor (beta chain) was sequenced within a study of cytomegalovirus exposure and HLA in healthy donors. Study observations and caveats: When analyzed later, a missense DCLRE1C variant was found to be linked to TCR beta V- and J-gene trimming. Most TCRs appeared rarely, but some public TCRs recurred in many donors. The classifier reportedly diagnosed cytomegalovirus status with high sensitivity and specificity. Specificity of three CMV-associated chains for CMV antigens was verified in vitro.

Trimming took 1 base from V and 4 from J, leaving 13 bases between them. CDR3 length: 15 residues. Germline lookup yields CDR1 SGHNT and CDR2 YENEEA. The PCR had 60 Vbeta and 13 Jbeta primers. Only in-frame clones appear in the TCRdb table, and some are missing; sequencing was by immunoSEQ multiplex PCR. The data show 150,000 to 200,000 clones, with about 88% seen just once and roughly 0.24% held by the top ten. This clone turned up a few times. The antigen remains undetermined. This clonotype was obtained from a girl in the first two years of life in good health and CMV-seronegative. Sequencing was performed on PBMCs. The chain is built from TRBV11-3 and TRBJ1-2, with TRBD1 as a possible D gene (6 bases). CDR3 loop: CASSLGRGGPYGYTF. The DNA for the CDR3 is TGTGCCAGCAGCTTAGGGAGGGGGGGCCCCTATGGCTACACCTTC.